The present entry profiles one T cell receptor (beta chain) with its context. This was the immunoSEQ v3 assay. The table came from immunoSEQ multiplex PCR; TCRdb's copy has only in-frame clones and leaves some out. The data contain fewer than 15,000 clones, about three fifths of them singletons. This CDR3 contains 13 residues. Germline V gene lookup returns CDR1 SQVTM and CDR2 ANQGSEA. Trimming stripped 4 bases from V and 2 bases from J, with 11 bases between. The entry originates in a study of TIL therapy for anti-PD-1-resistant metastatic lung cancer. Time point described: pre-treatment sample, taken before nivolumab and TIL therapy. Most excised metastases sampled were pleural nodules or supraclavicular lymph nodes. Progressing patients received lymphodepletion, expanded TIL infusion and IL-2. Patients were adults with stage 4 NSCLC.

This sample comprised tumor tissue, obtained at baseline. V is TRBV29-1 and J is TRBJ1-2; D might be TRBD1 (5 bases). The receptor was derived from a woman between 30 and 80 years old with non-small cell lung cancer. The CDR3 here is CSVAEGQNYGYTF. For the CDR3, the DNA is TGCAGCGTTGCGGAGGGGCAAAACTATGGCTACACCTTC.